This T cell receptor beta chain was profiled in a study of shared clonotypes between healthy human individuals. Study-wide background: A couple of women and three men aged 18 to 49 made up the donors. Study-wide results and limits: Roughly 4.7% was the fraction of naive CD4 clonotypes found shared across a few donors.

Several immunoSEQ plates held equal portions of the genomic DNA taken from each subset. About 30,000 T cell genomes, or approximately 190 ng DNA, went into the sorted-subset replicate PCRs. Clones were sequenced by immunoSEQ multiplex PCR, and TCRdb holds only the in-frame ones, with some missing. The sample carries millions of clones, over 85% recorded once. About this clone itself: The antigen is undetermined.

The source is a man younger than 35 in good health. Some clones in this sample may be carry-over from other donors' samples. Sample: naive CD4+ T cells from PBMCs. Subset in this sample: CD45RA+ positively selected.

This chain's CDR3 is CASSLKNRENGYTF. The DNA for the CDR3 is TGTGCCAGCAGCTTAAAAAACAGGGAGAATGGCTACACCTTC. The rearrangement links TRBV7-9 to TRBJ1-2, with a possible D match to TRBD1 (6 bases). CDR1 and CDR2 (germline): SEHNR, FQNEAQ (reference sequence). The CDR3 sequence is 14 residues long. Trimming shortened V by 2 bases and J by 6 bases, and 13 bases separated the two germline ends.